This entry lists 32 T cell receptor beta chains sequenced from one sample in a study of blood T cell repertoires in COVID-19. Here immunoSEQ multiplex PCR was the method, and the copy in TCRdb shows in-frame clones only, minus some. The table shows about 200,000 clones, with about nine tenths occurring only once. Sequenced sample: peripheral blood. The origin of the receptors is a man younger than 35 with active or convalescent COVID-19.

On this clone itself: Other DNA sequences of this sample code for an identical CDR3. The chain recombines TRBV7-2 with TRBJ2-5, with D perhaps matching TRBD2 (5 bases). This CDR3 contains 13 residues. V shed 6 bases and J shed 5 bases, with 13 bases lying between them. The germline CDR1 and CDR2 sequences are SGHTA and FQGNSA. For the CDR3, the DNA is TGTGCCAGCAGTTTTGCTGGGGAGGAGACCCAGTACTTC. Translated, it gives CASSFAGEETQYF.

The V call is TRBV6-2 or TRBV6-3, the J call TRBJ2-6; 8 bases are shared with TRBD1. CDR1 and CDR2 (germline): MNHEY, SVGEGT. This CDR3 region has 15 residues. Losses at the gene ends were 2 bases for V and 3 bases for J; bases not matched to a gene: 0. The CDR3 protein is CASSYDRGGANVLTF. As DNA, the CDR3 is TGTGCCAGCAGTTACGACAGGGGTGGGGCCAACGTCCTGACTTTC.

The chain couples TRBV5-1 to TRBJ1-1; tentatively, D is TRBD1 (5 bases). This CDR3 has 17 residues. V was shortened by 4 bases and J by 0 bases, with 19 bases between the two germline ends. CDR1 SGHRS and CDR2 YFSETQ come from the germline V gene. The CDR3 bases are TGCGCCAGCAGCCCAAATTCGCCCCCAGGGATGAACACTGAAGCTTTCTTT. This sequence encodes CASSPNSPPGMNTEAFF.

This chain links TRBV2 with TRBJ2-7, with D possibly matching TRBD1 (5 bases). Germline-derived CDR1 and CDR2 are SNHLY and FYNNEI. Trimming pared 7 bases from V and 3 bases from J, leaving 13 bases between. CDR3 size: 13 residues. The CDR3 DNA sequence: TGTGCCAGCAAAGGGGCAGGGCTCTACGAGCAGTACTTC. Encoded protein: CASKGAGLYEQYF.

The chain links TRBV7-6 to TRBJ2-3; D is unclear. This CDR3 has 15 amino acids. The germline gives CDR1 SGHVS, CDR2 FNYEAQ. Trimming took 5 bases from V and 0 from J, leaving 12 bases between them. Here the CDR3 reads CASSLQASSTDTQYF. The CDR3 nucleotides read TGTGCCAGCAGCCTTCAGGCATCTAGCACAGATACGCAGTATTTT.

This chain uses TRBV7-8 with TRBJ1-5, with 8 positions matching TRBD1. Germline V gene data show CDR1 as SGHVS and CDR2 as FQNEAQ. The CDR3 totals 15 residues. V lost 2 bases, J lost 3 bases, and 3 bases stayed unmatched. In DNA, the CDR3 is TGTGCCAGCAGCTTACAGGACAGGGCCAATCAGCCCCAGCATTTT. Its translation is CASSLQDRANQPQHF.

J is TRBJ1-2 and V is TRBV7-3; 10 positions agree with TRBD1. Unmatched junction bases numbered 3, after V lost 5 bases and J lost 3 bases. The CDR3 has 14 amino acids. Germline V CDR1 and CDR2: SGHTA, FQGTGA. CDR3 sequence reads: CASSGQGGDYGYTF. The CDR3 nucleotides read TGTGCCAGCAGCGGACAGGGGGGAGACTATGGCTACACCTTC.

The V gene is TRBV6-1, the J gene TRBJ1-4; D is unclear. Germline CDR1 and CDR2: MNHNS and SASEGT. Trimming took off 1 base at V and 11 bases at J, with 14 bases between the two ends. The CDR3 contains 14 residues. The CDR3 loop reads CASSEETYPWKLFF. The CDR3 DNA is TGTGCCAGCAGTGAAGAGACATACCCTTGGAAACTGTTTTTT.

The chain carries TRBV11-2 and TRBJ2-1; TRBD1 matches at 10 bases. Trimming took 1 base from V and 10 from J; bases not matched to a gene: 7. The CDR3 is made up of 15 amino acids. Germline lookup yields CDR1 SGHAT and CDR2 FQNNGV. CDR3 coding DNA: TGTGCCAGCAGCTTAGCGACAGGGGGCACAGGAGAGCAGTTCTTC. Its protein is CASSLATGGTGEQFF.

The rearrangement joins TRBV5-1 to TRBJ2-7; weak D call: TRBD1 (7 bases). Between the trimmed V and J ends, which lost 4 bases and 2 bases, there was a span of 19 bases. This CDR3 spans 16 amino acids. Germline V gene lookup returns CDR1 SGHRS and CDR2 YFSETQ. In DNA, the CDR3 is TGCGCCAGCAGCGTGGGAGACAGGGAGGTTCCCTACGAGCAGTACTTC. It codes for CASSVGDREVPYEQYF.

The chain links TRBV18 to TRBJ1-6; 10 positions match TRBD1. J gave up 8 bases and V 3 bases, and 7 bases lay outside the gene matches. CDR3 size: 16 residues. Per germline, CDR1 KGHSH and CDR2 LQKENI. The CDR3 sequence is CASSPGIGTGDSPLHF. The CDR3 region has the DNA TGTGCCAGCTCACCGGGAATCGGGACAGGGGATTCACCCCTCCACTTT. Based on the CDR3 plus reference TRBV18 and TRBJ1-6, the full variable domain is NAGVMQNPRHLVRRRGQEARLRCSPMKGHSHVYWYRQLPEEGLKFMVYLQKENIIDESGMPKERFSAEFPKEGPSILRIQQVVRGDSAAYFCASSPGIGTGDSPLHFGNGTRLTVT.

This sequence joins TRBV3-1 (or the pseudogene TRBV3-2) and TRBJ1-3; D remains unclear. CDR1 and CDR2 (germline): LGHDT, YNNKEL (reference sequence). Trimming pared 1 base from V and 0 bases from J, leaving 7 bases between. The CDR3 contains 15 residues. The CDR3 DNA reads TGTGCCAGCAGCCAAGGGGCGAGCTCTGGAAACACCATATATTTT. Translated, it gives CASSQGASSGNTIYF.

This clone was detected once. The chain carries TRBV9 and TRBJ1-1; no clear D gene. V was cut by 4 bases and J by 0 bases, with 16 bases left in between. The CDR3 runs 16 residues. Germline lookup yields CDR1 SGDLS and CDR2 YYNGEE. The CDR3 sequence is CASSTGNGRMNTEAFF. CDR3 DNA: TGTGCCAGCAGCACCGGGAATGGACGAATGAACACTGAAGCTTTCTTT.

This clone is a singleton in its sample. The rearrangement uses TRBV19 and TRBJ2-3; 13 nucleotides match TRBD2. Per germline, CDR1 LNHDA and CDR2 SQIVND (reference sequence). CDR3 size: 17 residues. Germline trimming cut 5 bases from V and 2 bases from J; bases unmatched to any gene: 7. The CDR3, as DNA: TGTGCCAGTAGTTCATCCGGACTAGCGGGGGTCACAGATACGCAGTATTTT. Its protein is CASSSSGLAGVTDTQYF.

This clone was detected a few times. This CDR3 reads CASSYEGGPHNEQFF. In nucleotides, the CDR3 is TGTGCCAGCAGTTACGAGGGAGGGCCCCACAATGAGCAGTTCTTC. The chain joins TRBV6-6 to TRBJ2-1, with 7 bases aligning to TRBD2. The length of the CDR3 is 15 residues. V lost 2 bases, J lost 5 bases, and 6 bases stayed unmatched. Germline assignment: CDR1 MNHNY and CDR2 SVGAGI (reference sequence).

V gene TRBV13 combines with J gene TRBJ2-3; 7 bases are shared with TRBD1. The CDR3 is 14 residues long. Germline values: CDR1 PRHDT, CDR2 FYEKMQ (reference sequence). The V gene end was trimmed by 5 bases and the J gene end by 5 bases; junction bases not matched to a gene: 7. In DNA form, the CDR3 reads TGTGCCAGCAGCCCAGGGACAGTTCAAGATACGCAGTATTTT. Amino acid sequence: CASSPGTVQDTQYF.

A few counts support this clone. The chain employs TRBV7-2 and TRBJ1-5, with D maybe TRBD1 (5 bases). Germline values: CDR1 SGHTA, CDR2 FQGNSA. The V and J ends lost 1 base and 5 bases respectively, with 6 bases between them. This CDR3 region has 13 residues. The CDR3 sequence is CASSLEQDQPQHF. The CDR3 coding sequence is TGTGCCAGCAGCTTAGAACAGGATCAGCCCCAGCATTTT.

This chain joins TRBV5-1 and TRBJ1-2; 8 bases agree with TRBD1. V was clipped by 2 bases and J by 8 bases; unmatched bases: 11. This CDR3 region has 15 residues. Per the germline V gene, CDR1 is SGHRS and CDR2 is YFSETQ. CDR3 bases: TGCGCCAGCAGCTTAAGACAGGGGCCCTTCGGAGGCTACACCTTC. Amino acids: CASSLRQGPFGGYTF.

The gene calls are TRBV29-1 and TRBJ1-2, with TRBD1 matching 7 bases. Per germline, CDR1 SQVTM and CDR2 ANQGSEA. The CDR3 loop spans 16 amino acids. After removal of 0 bases from V and 5 bases from J, the junction contained 12 bases not matched to a gene. CDR3 in DNA: TGCAGCGTTGAAGATCGGGCAGGGGGTTTAGTTTATGGCTACACCTTC. Protein product: CSVEDRAGGLVYGYTF.

Notes on this clone: Compared with germline, one end of the junction differs, possibly owing to a read error. V and J are TRBV6-1 and TRBJ1-1, with D possibly TRBD1 on 6 matching bases. This CDR3 contains 14 residues. Germline CDR1 and CDR2: MNHNS and SASEGT. The CDR3 DNA is TGTGCCAGCAGGGAAGAATTCAGGGGTCCTGAAGCTTTCTTT. Translation gives CASREEFRGPEAFF.

The rearrangement uses TRBV27 and TRBJ2-3; 7 bases fit TRBD1. This CDR3 contains 13 residues. V lost 7 bases to trimming and J lost 1 base; unmatched junction nucleotides: 2. CDR1 MNHEY and CDR2 SMNVEV come from the germline V gene (reference sequence). In nucleotides, the CDR3 is TGTGCCAGCAAAGACAGGGGCACAGATACGCAGTATTTT. Translating gives CASKDRGTDTQYF.

Remarks on this clone: In the same sample, other DNA sequences code for this CDR3. The chain carries TRBV6-2 or TRBV6-3 and TRBJ1-2, with a possible D match to TRBD1 (5 bases). Trimming left V 5 bases short and J 5 bases short, with 12 bases between. Germline CDR1 is MNHEY and CDR2 is SVGEGT. CDR3 length: 13 amino acids. CDR3 in amino acids: CASSPDRDYGYTF. The DNA of the CDR3 is TGTGCCAGCAGTCCCGACAGAGATTATGGCTACACCTTC.

The rearrangement uses TRBV7-9 and TRBJ1-2, with a weak D call TRBD1 (5 bases). V lost 3 bases, J lost 7 bases, and 9 bases lay in between. Per germline, CDR1 SEHNR and CDR2 FQNEAQ (reference sequence). The CDR3 covers 12 residues. CDR3 loop: CASSFQGGGYTF. The CDR3 region has the DNA TGTGCCAGCAGCTTCCAGGGTGGTGGCTACACCTTC.

The chain recombines TRBV19 with TRBJ2-1; maybe TRBD1 (5 bases). Trimming left V 6 bases short and J 7 bases short, with 16 bases between. The germline CDR1 and CDR2 sequences are LNHDA and SQIVND (reference sequence). The CDR3 is made up of 14 amino acids. The CDR3, as DNA: TGTGCCAGTAGCCTGTGGACGGACACTAATGAGCAGTTCTTC. This codes for CASSLWTDTNEQFF.

Written as DNA, the CDR3 is TGTGCCAGCAGCTCCTCTCCGGGACAGGGCTACTATGGCTACACCTTC. Protein: CASSSSPGQGYYGYTF. This chain uses TRBV7-2 with TRBJ1-2; 9 nucleotides agree with TRBD1. The germline V gene has CDR1 SGHTA and CDR2 FQGNSA. The V and J ends lost 4 bases and 3 bases, in that order; junction bases with no gene match: 9. The CDR3 covers 16 residues.

The chain links TRBV11-2 to TRBJ2-7; TRBD2 might be the D (8 bases). The V gene lost 2 bases and the J gene lost 2 bases, with 19 bases spanning the gap. The CDR3 spans 17 residues. CDR1 and CDR2 from the germline V gene are SGHAT and FQNNGV. CDR3 region: CASSLSSGGQGAYEQYF. CDR3 DNA sequence: TGTGCCAGCAGCTTAAGTTCGGGAGGGCAGGGGGCCTACGAGCAGTACTTC.

The gene calls are TRBV6-2 or TRBV6-3 and TRBJ2-1; 7 bases are a match to TRBD2. The germline gives CDR1 MNHEY, CDR2 SVGEGT. J was trimmed by 1 base and V by 6 bases; bases with no gene match: 9. The CDR3 extends over 16 amino acids. The CDR3, as DNA: TGTGCCAGCAGCTCCGGACGGGGGGTTTCCTACAATGAGCAGTTCTTC. Its protein is CASSSGRGVSYNEQFF.

The chain combines TRBV3-1 (or the pseudogene TRBV3-2) with TRBJ1-2, with 10 bases matching TRBD1. The germline V gene encodes CDR1 LGHDT and CDR2 YNNKEL (reference sequence). This CDR3 has 18 residues. Losses at the gene ends were 0 bases for V and 0 bases for J; bases not matched to a gene: 7. In DNA form, the CDR3 reads TGTGCCAGCAGCCAAGAATCAAAAGGGACAGGGGCTAACTATGGCTACACCTTC. It encodes CASSQESKGTGANYGYTF.

The chain uses TRBV5-6 and TRBJ2-3; no firm D call. Germline V gene sequence: CDR1 SGHDT, CDR2 YYEEEE. V was pared by 4 bases and J by 7 bases, with 13 bases between. The CDR3 extends over 13 amino acids. The CDR3 DNA follows: TGTGCCAGCAGCCCGCCAAATGGCCATACGCAGTATTTT. Its protein product is CASSPPNGHTQYF.

J is TRBJ1-1 and V is TRBV28; D may be TRBD1 (5 bases). This CDR3 contains 14 residues. The V end lost 4 bases, the J end lost 0 bases, and 9 bases lay between the germline ends. Germline V gene data show CDR1 as MDHEN and CDR2 as SYDVKM. CDR3 loop: CASSSQGLNTEAFF. For the CDR3, the DNA is TGTGCCAGCAGTTCCCAGGGTTTGAACACTGAAGCTTTCTTT.

The genes are TRBV5-1 and TRBJ2-3; D call uncertain. From germline, CDR1 is SGHRS and CDR2 YFSETQ. The length of the CDR3 is 15 residues. Trimming shortened V by 2 bases and J by 1 base, and 11 bases separated the two germline ends. This CDR3 reads CASSFRQDRTDTQYF. The CDR3 nucleotides are TGCGCCAGCAGCTTTAGGCAGGATCGCACAGATACGCAGTATTTT.

The gene calls are TRBV5-4 and TRBJ1-2; D possibly corresponds to TRBD1 (5 bases). The V gene's germline CDR1 is SGHNT and CDR2 YYREEE (reference sequence). V gave up 4 bases and J gave up 0 bases, with 19 bases separating them. The CDR3 covers 17 residues. CDR3 in amino acids: CASSVRQISDTNYGYTF. In DNA form, the CDR3 reads TGTGCCAGCAGCGTGAGACAGATTTCTGATACTAACTATGGCTACACCTTC.